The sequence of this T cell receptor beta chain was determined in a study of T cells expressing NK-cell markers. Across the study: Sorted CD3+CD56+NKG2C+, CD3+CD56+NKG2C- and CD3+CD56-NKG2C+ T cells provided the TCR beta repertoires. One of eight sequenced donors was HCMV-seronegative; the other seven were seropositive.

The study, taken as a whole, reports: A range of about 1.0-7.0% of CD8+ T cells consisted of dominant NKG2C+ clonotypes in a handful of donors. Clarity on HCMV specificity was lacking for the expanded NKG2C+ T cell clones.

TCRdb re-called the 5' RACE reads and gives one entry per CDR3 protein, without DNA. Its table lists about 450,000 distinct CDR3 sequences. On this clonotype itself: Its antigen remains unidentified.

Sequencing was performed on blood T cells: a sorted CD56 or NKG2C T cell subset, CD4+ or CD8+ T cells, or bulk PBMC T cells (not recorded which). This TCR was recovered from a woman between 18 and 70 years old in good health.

CDR3 loop: CASSQDQGASYNEQFF. This rearrangement joins TRBV3-1 to TRBJ2-1; TCRdb calls TRBD1, which cannot be checked without DNA. Germline V gene data show CDR1 as LGHDT and CDR2 as YNNKEL (reference sequence). This CDR3 region has 16 residues.